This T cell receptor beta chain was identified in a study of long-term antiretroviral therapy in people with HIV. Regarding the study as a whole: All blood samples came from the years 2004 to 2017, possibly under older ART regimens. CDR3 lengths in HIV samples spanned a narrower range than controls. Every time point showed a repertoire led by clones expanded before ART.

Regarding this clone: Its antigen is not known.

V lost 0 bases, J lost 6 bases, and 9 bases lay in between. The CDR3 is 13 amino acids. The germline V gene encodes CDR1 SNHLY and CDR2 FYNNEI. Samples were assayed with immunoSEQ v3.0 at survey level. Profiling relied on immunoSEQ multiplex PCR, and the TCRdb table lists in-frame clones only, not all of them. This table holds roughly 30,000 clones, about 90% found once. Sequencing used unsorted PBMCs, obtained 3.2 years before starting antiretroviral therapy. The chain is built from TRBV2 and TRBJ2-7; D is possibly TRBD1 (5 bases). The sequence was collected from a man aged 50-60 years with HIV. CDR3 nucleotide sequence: TGTGCCAGCAGTGAAGCCAGGGTTGGCGAGCAGTACTTC. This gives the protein CASSEARVGEQYF. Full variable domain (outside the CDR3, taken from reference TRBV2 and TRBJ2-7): EPEVTQTPSHQVTQMGQEVILRCVPISNHLYFYWYRQILGQKVEFLVSFYNNEISEKSEIFDDQFSVERPDGSNFTLKIRSTKLEDSAMYFCASSEARVGEQYFGPGTRLTVT.